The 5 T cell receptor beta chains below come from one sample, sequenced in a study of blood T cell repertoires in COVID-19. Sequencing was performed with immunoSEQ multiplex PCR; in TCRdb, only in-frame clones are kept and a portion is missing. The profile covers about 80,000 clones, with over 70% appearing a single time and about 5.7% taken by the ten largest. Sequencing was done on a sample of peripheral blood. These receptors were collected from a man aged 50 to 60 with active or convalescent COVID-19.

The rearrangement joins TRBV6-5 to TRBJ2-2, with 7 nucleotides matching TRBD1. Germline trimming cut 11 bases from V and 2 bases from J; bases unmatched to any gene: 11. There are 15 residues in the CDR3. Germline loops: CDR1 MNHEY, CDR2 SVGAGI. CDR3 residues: CAGSTTGPNTGELFF. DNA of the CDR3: TGTGCCGGATCAACGACAGGGCCCAACACCGGGGAGCTGTTTTTT.

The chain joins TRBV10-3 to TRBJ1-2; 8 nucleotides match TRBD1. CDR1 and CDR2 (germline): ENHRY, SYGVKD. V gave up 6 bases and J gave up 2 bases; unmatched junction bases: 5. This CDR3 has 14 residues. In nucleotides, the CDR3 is TGTGCCATCAGCCCGGACAGGGTAAACTATGGCTACACCTTC. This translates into CAISPDRVNYGYTF.

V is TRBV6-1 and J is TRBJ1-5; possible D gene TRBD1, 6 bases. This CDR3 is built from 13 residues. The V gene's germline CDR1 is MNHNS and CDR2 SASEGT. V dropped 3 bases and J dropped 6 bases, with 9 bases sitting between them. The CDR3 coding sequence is TGTGCCAGCAGTGAGGGGGCGAGTCAGCCCCAGCATTTT. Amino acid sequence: CASSEGASQPQHF.

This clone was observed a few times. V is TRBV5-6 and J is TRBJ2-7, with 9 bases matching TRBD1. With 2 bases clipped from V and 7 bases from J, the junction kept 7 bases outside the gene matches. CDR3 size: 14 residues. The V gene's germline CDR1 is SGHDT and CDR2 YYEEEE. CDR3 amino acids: CASSLRTGVREQYF. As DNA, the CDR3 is TGTGCCAGCAGCTTAAGGACAGGGGTCAGGGAGCAGTACTTC.

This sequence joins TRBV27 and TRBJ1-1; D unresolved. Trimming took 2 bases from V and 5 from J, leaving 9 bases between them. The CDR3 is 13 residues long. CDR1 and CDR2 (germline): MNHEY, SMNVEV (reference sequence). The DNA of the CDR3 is TGTGCCAGCAGTTTACGGGAGGGAACTGAAGCTTTCTTT. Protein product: CASSLREGTEAFF.